This T cell receptor beta chain was documented in a study of T cell repertoires in cytomegalovirus infection (dated by TCRdb to about 2019). Study-wide context: The HLA type of each donor mattered for the analysis, because public TCR beta signatures pointed to carriage of CMV infection along with the matching HLA type. General study outcomes and caveats: Cumulative frequency of public TCR beta family members discriminated carriers of CMV infection plus the relevant HLA type in this cohort and an independent approximately 370-donor cohort. The ex vivo response was dominated by HLA-C-restricted CMV-specific TCR beta clonotypes, and the single most frequent clonotype in two of eight donors was supplied by these HLA-C-restricted clonotypes.

V ends up 6 bases short and J 2 bases short, with an unmatched junction base count of 5. The CDR3 starts with the cysteine, ends with the phenylalanine, and has 15 residues. Left in the record is the CDR3 DNA by itself, 45 bases read in frame from the first base. The sequencer was an Illumina HiSeq 1500. In TCRdb, the public reads were trimmed at Q25 with fastp and aligned with MiXCR, with productive beta chains retained. Identical CDR3 proteins give one entry, which carries the most common genes and DNA. The sample table contains approximately 630,000 distinct CDR3 sequences; only one count was recorded for roughly 24% of them. The ten largest clones add up to 6.5% to 10% of the sample. This clonotype was found many times. The antigen it binds to is not known. No clone much larger than this one lies a single base away; base qualities are absent.

The sample was CD8+ T cells from PBMCs. In this chain, TRBV12-3 or TRBV12-4 is recombined with TRBJ2-2; 8 bases in the junction line up with TRBD2. The TCR comes from a human donor in good health (CMV status not recorded). Some clones in this sample may be carry-over from other donors' samples. The nucleotides read TGTGCCAGCAGACAAGCGGGGGTCAACACCGGGGAGCTGTTTTTT. This yields the protein CASRQAGVNTGELFF.